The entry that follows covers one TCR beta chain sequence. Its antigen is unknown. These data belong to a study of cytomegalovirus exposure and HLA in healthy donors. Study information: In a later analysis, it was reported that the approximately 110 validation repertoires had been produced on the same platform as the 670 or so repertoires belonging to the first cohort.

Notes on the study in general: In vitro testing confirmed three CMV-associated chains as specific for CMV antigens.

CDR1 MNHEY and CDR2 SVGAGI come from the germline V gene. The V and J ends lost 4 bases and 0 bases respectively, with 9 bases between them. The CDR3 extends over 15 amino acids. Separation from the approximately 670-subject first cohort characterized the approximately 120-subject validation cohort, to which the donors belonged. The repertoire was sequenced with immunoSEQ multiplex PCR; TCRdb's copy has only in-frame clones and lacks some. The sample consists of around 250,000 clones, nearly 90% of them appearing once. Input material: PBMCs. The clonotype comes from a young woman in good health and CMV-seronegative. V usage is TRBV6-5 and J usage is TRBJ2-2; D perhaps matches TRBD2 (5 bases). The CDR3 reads CASSLGLTNTGELFF. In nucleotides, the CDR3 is TGTGCCAGCAGTTTAGGACTCACGAACACCGGGGAGCTGTTTTTT.